This is a list of T cell receptor beta chains from one sample in a study of blood T cell repertoires in COVID-19. Clones were read by immunoSEQ multiplex PCR, and TCRdb kept only the in-frame ones, dropping some. The sample includes around 200,000 clones, around nine tenths of them seen just once. Source material: peripheral blood. The receptors shown here come from a man aged 40-49 years with acute or convalescent COVID-19. Each CDR3 is given with its conserved first and last residue. A D gene is named only where the DNA matches it firmly. Some rows mark clone size as missing; the rest say once, few, many or name a class of expanded clone.

clone_size,d_call,j_call,v_call,cdr3_length,cdr3_nt,cdr3_aa
.,.,TRBJ2-5,TRBV7-6,14,TGTGCCAGCAGCTTAGTAGGCAGGGCGGAGACCCAGTACTTC,CASSLVGRAETQYF
.,.,TRBJ2-6,TRBV29-1,15,TGCAGCGTTGGGGGCTCACGCTCTGGGGCCAACGTCCTGACTTTC,CSVGGSRSGANVLTF
few,.,TRBJ2-2,TRBV28,14,TGTGCCAGCAGGCGACTAATGAACACCGGGGAGCTGTTTTTT,CASRRLMNTGELFF
.,TRBD1,TRBJ2-5,TRBV23-1,17,TGCGCCAGCAGTCAATGTGGACAGGGGGGGATCCAAGAGACCCAGTACTTC,CASSQCGQGGIQETQYF
.,TRBD2,TRBJ2-7,TRBV11-2,18,TGTGCCAGCAGCTTATGGGGACTAGCGGGCGCTGGAGGGTACGAGCAGTACTTC,CASSLWGLAGAGGYEQYF
once,TRBD1,TRBJ2-6,TRBV9,18,TGTGCCAGCAGCCCCCACAGGGGCCTATCCTCTGGGGCCAACGTCCTGACTTTC,CASSPHRGLSSGANVLTF
.,TRBD1,TRBJ1-2,TRBV3-1/TRBV3-2,16,TGTGCCAGCAGCCAAGGTCCCGTGACAGGGTTTTATGGCTACACCTTC,CASSQGPVTGFYGYTF
.,TRBD1,TRBJ2-4,TRBV29-1,13,TGCAGCGCACGGGACAGGGGGCTTGAAATTCAGTACTTC,CSARDRGLEIQYF
.,.,TRBJ2-1,TRBV5-4,16,TGTGCCAGCAGCCATGGGGGCTACAGCTCCTACAATGAGCAGTTCTTC,CASSHGGYSSYNEQFF
.,.,TRBJ1-4,TRBV7-9,15,TGTGCCAGCAGCTTAAGGGACACCGAGGACGAAAAACTGTTTTTT,CASSLRDTEDEKLFF
.,.,TRBJ2-5,TRBV6-5,13,TGTGCCAGCAAGGCGGGTGTGGGGGAGACCCAGTACTTC,CASKAGVGETQYF
.,TRBD2,TRBJ2-1,TRBV6-4,14,TGTGCCAGCACCAAGCGGGGGGGCGACAATGAGCAGTTCTTC,CASTKRGGDNEQFF
.,TRBD1,TRBJ1-1,TRBV3-1/TRBV3-2,15,TGTGCCAGCAGCCTAGAACGAGGGGGCCGGACTGAAGCTTTCTTT,CASSLERGGRTEAFF
.,.,TRBJ2-5,TRBV10-2,14,TGCGCCAGCAGTGAGTCGAGAAACCAAGAGACCCAGTACTTC,CASSESRNQETQYF
.,TRBD2,TRBJ2-2,TRBV6-5,14,TGTGCCAGCGGGAAGCGGGAGAAAGTCGGGGAGCTGTTTTTT,CASGKREKVGELFF
.,.,TRBJ2-7,TRBV4-1,16,TGCGCCAGCAGCCCCACGGGGTCTAGCGCACCCTACGAGCAGTACTTC,CASSPTGSSAPYEQYF
.,.,TRBJ2-3,TRBV9,16,TGTGCCAGCAGCGTGACGGGGGGCCCCCCCACAGATACGCAGTATTTT,CASSVTGGPPTDTQYF
.,.,TRBJ2-7,TRBV28,13,TGTGCCAGCAGTTTCGAGGCCTCCTACGAGCAGTACTTC,CASSFEASYEQYF
.,.,TRBJ2-2,TRBV12-3/TRBV12-4,13,TGTGCCAACCGCCGGGACTTCACCGGGGAGCTGTTTTTT,CANRRDFTGELFF
.,TRBD1,TRBJ1-2,TRBV5-1,16,TGCGCCAGCAGCGTATATCCGGGACAGGAAGTGTATGGCTACACCTTC,CASSVYPGQEVYGYTF
.,TRBD2,TRBJ2-7,TRBV5-5,15,TGTGCCAGCAGCTTCGCCGGGACTAGCATTTACGAGCAGTACTTC,CASSFAGTSIYEQYF
.,TRBD1,TRBJ2-7,TRBV14,17,TGTGCCAGCAGTCAGCGCTTCTCCGGGACAGCTCGATACGAGCAGTACTTC,CASSQRFSGTARYEQYF
.,TRBD1,TRBJ2-5,TRBV2,13,TGTGCCAGCAGTTGGGACAGACAAGAGACCCAGTACTTC,CASSWDRQETQYF
once,.,TRBJ1-6,TRBV5-4,12,TGTGCCAGCAGCTTGACCGGTTCACCCCTCCACTTT,CASSLTGSPLHF
.,TRBD1,TRBJ1-2,TRBV28,17,TGTGCCAGCAGTGAACCAAAAGGGACAGGGGGCCTCTATGGCTACACCTTC,CASSEPKGTGGLYGYTF
.,TRBD1,TRBJ2-3,TRBV7-7,15,TGTGCTAGCAGCTTCGGGACAGGGGGTTTAGATACGCAGTATTTT,CASSFGTGGLDTQYF